This T cell receptor beta chain came from a study of somatic mutations in cytotoxic T cells in rheumatoid arthritis. Study-wide points: Rheumatoid arthritis patients showed CD8+ clonality increasing with age, unlike healthy controls. Among rheumatoid arthritis patients and age-matched healthy controls, CD8+ T-cell clonality was not significantly different.

The table came from immunoSEQ multiplex PCR; TCRdb's copy has only in-frame clones and leaves some out. This sample has roughly 13,000 clones; 65% to 85% occur once, and the top ten carry 22%. This CDR3 region has 14 residues. Germline V gene sequence: CDR1 LNHDA, CDR2 SQIVND (reference sequence). Trimming left V 3 bases short and J 3 bases short, with 11 bases between. This clone was recorded a few times. Its antigen remains unknown. This clonotype was sampled from an adult with rheumatoid arthritis. The chain recombines TRBV19 with TRBJ1-1; D gene unclear. The sample was CD8+ T cells sorted from blood. CDR3 sequence reads: CASSIVGDDTEAFF. The DNA for the CDR3 is TGTGCCAGTAGTATCGTCGGGGATGACACTGAAGCTTTCTTT.